Sequencing of this T cell receptor beta chain was carried out in a study of cytomegalovirus exposure and HLA in healthy donors (dated by TCRdb to 2016 to 2017). Concerning the study at large: An earlier analysis of 587 of the donors reported 250 to 350 Gb of sequence data and 95 million to 120 million unique TCR beta sequences obtained from about 179 million T cells. Roughly 300 gigabases of sequencing data and approximately 80 million unique TCR sequences were included in an early release covering roughly 600 HLA-typed donors. Among the roughly 400 genotyped donors, approximately 81% belonged to the genetic ancestry cluster associated with self-reported Caucasian donors. The aim of the study was to test whether cataloging public T cell receptors could identify signatures of past pathogen exposure. The study profiled the T cell repertoires of hundreds of subjects by immunosequencing and related them to cytomegalovirus serostatus. Along with the roughly 710-subject first cohort, a separate validation cohort of roughly 110 different subjects was used. To predict cytomegalovirus infection status, the study combined high-throughput TCR immunosequencing, statistical association of individual TCRs with disease status, and machine learning. In a later analysis, previously published TCR beta repertoires from 500 to 750 donors were re-analyzed and high-resolution HLA genotyping was added so that TCR occurrence patterns could be studied. The later analysis used no new phenotypic data to find candidate immune exposures, relying instead on TCR beta sequences and their occurrence across donors. To decide whether each TCR beta V gene segment behaved as functional or pseudogenic, an earlier analysis of 587 of the donors relied on high-throughput TCR beta sequencing. Donor age, sex, ethnicity and CMV serostatus were compiled together with the repertoire data. A later genetic analysis took genome-wide SNP genotypes for about 65% of the 666 donors and used that subset as a discovery cohort. Every discovery cohort repertoire had been produced on one sequencing platform. Class I and class II HLA loci were covered by the typing at four-digit resolution. The number of donors typed differed by locus, with 629-630 for A, B, C, DRB1 and DQB1, roughly 520 for DQA1, about 610 for DPA1, and 400 to 490 for DPB1. Four to six DR-DQ haplotypes were handled as single units for association and clustering, since linkage in the cohort was strong. Among a few hundred genotyped donors of the cohort, an average of 235,054 unique TCR beta nucleotide sequences were sequenced per donor, around 20% of them non-productive. The paper as a whole reports these results and caveats: In a later analysis, HLA-associated TCR beta chains showed more clonal expansion and lower generation probabilities than non-associated chains that were equally common. Only TCR beta chains were sequenced in this cohort, and the absence of alpha or paired-chain data limited detectable features. Some 16 rarely observed V segments, including chromosome 9 orphons, were excluded from the earlier analysis of approximately 500 of the donors because counts were too low. In vitro tests confirmed that a few of the cytomegalovirus-associated TCR beta chains recognize cytomegalovirus antigens. Across donors, most TCR sequences were observed very rarely, whereas some public TCRs were present in many individuals. A later genetic analysis associated a missense DCLRE1C variant with V-gene and J-gene trimming of TCR beta chains, and an independent cohort replicated the association. In a later analysis, the rate of TCR association differed among HLA loci, with DRB1 alleles having the most associated TCRs and HLA-C alleles having the fewest. A group of highly shared sequence variants was considered likely to be a technical artifact of the sequencing pipeline. In a later genetic analysis, fewer N-insertions in productive TCRs were reported among donors in an Asian-associated ancestry cluster than the roughly 670-donor mean. The only immune exposure information available for the cohort was CMV serostatus. When HLA alleles, especially DR and DQ, strongly co-occurred, TCR associations were difficult to assign to individual alleles. A further reported finding was that TCR beta sequences accurately predicted the HLA-A and HLA-B alleles for most subjects in the first cohort. Linkage disequilibrium might explain the correlated functional status among segregating V segments, but an unknown experimental factor could not be excluded. Sequencing depth was assumed to be roughly uniform across donors in the presence/absence analyses, though that assumption may not hold. Some IMGT-functional V segments, including TRBV6-2 and TRBV6-3, could not be distinguished by the 87-base-pair reads and were therefore excluded. According to a later analysis, parvovirus B19, influenza, CMV and Epstein-Barr virus appeared linked to several top co-occurrence clusters. The classifier was reported to diagnose cytomegalovirus status with high specificity and sensitivity in both the original cohort and the validation cohort. The authors suggested that the approach could potentially be generalized to other disease states and immunological phenotypes. Because some donors lacked HLA typing at each locus, the association tests relied only on the typed subset. According to a later analysis, most CMV-associated TCR beta chains appeared to be HLA-restricted, and the HLA associations seemed to be driven largely by CMV exposure. A later analysis associated around 16,000 TCR beta sequences with specific HLA alleles at a false discovery rate of 0.05. In an earlier analysis of approximately 590 of the donors, most TCR beta V segments appeared in productive rearrangements about 87% or about 30% of the time, broadly matching IMGT annotations. In the study, around 150 TCR beta chains were listed as associated with cytomegalovirus.

In total, fewer than 750 healthy bone marrow donors made up the cohort. At the time of sampling, all cohort members were nominally healthy, though unrecorded immune exposures were likely present. The donor tested CMV seronegative, placing the donor among the 300 to 400 seronegative members of the cohort. Every donor gave a peripheral blood sample, and the peripheral blood mononuclear cells from that sample were used for TCR beta sequencing. Genomic DNA was extracted from the blood cell samples with the Qiagen DNeasy Blood Extraction Kit. Details on this clone: Its antigen remains unidentified. Base qualities are missing; no much larger clone stands one base away.

The CDR3 sequence holds 15 residues, the cysteine and phenylalanine included. The sequence is cut down to CDR3 DNA, 45 bases in frame from base 1. The germline V gene gives CDR1 as SGHRS and CDR2 as YFSETQ. V is cut back by 4 bases and J by 5 bases, with 9 bases in the junction unmatched. Library prep was done by the immunoSEQ multiplex PCR assay. For the multiplex PCR, a mixture combining 60 forward primers for TCR Vbeta segments and 13 reverse primers for TCR Jbeta segments was used. Amplification of the CDR3 region of rearranged TCR beta genes was performed with a multiplex PCR assay on genomic DNA. Amplified TCR beta libraries were sequenced as 87-base-pair reads on the Illumina HiSeq System. The paper's data handling went like this. In a later analysis, tens of millions of unique TCR beta chains were counted across the approximately 640 repertoires, and approximately 9.9 million of these chains were shared by at least two donors. Raw reads were error-corrected and collapsed into unique sequences with a nearest-neighbor algorithm that merged closely related sequences to remove PCR and sequencing errors. Alignment of CDR3 sequences to IMGT reference sequences was used to assign V, D and J gene segments. Each retained sequence needed at least a six-nucleotide match to both a V gene segment and a J gene segment. A rearrangement counted as productive if the CDR3 had no stop codons and remained in frame with V and J, and every other rearrangement counted as non-productive. Following IMGT convention, CDR3 was defined as the stretch from the second conserved V-encoded cysteine up to the conserved J-encoded phenylalanine. The earlier analysis of about 640 of the donors excluded any sequence lacking an unambiguous match to a single V gene segment. In an earlier analysis of several hundred of the donors, V segments were called functional above 56.7% productive rearrangements and were called segregating when the between-donor standard deviation exceeded 5%. To diagnose cytomegalovirus status from the catalog of TCR beta chain sequences, a statistical classification framework was built. V and J gene assignment, in a later analysis, came from comparing TCR nucleotide sequences with IMGT/GENE-DB human TR gene sequences. Using the TCRdist pipeline, a later analysis assigned CDR3 sequences along with most-parsimonious VDJ recombination scenarios. In a later analysis, each TCR beta chain was defined by its CDR3 amino acid sequence together with its V-gene family, and reads lacking a unique V-gene family were excluded. As a way to deal with suspected cross-contamination and a sequencing artifact, a later analysis dropped 450 to 600 nucleotide sequences that were highly shared and had low generation probability. In a later analysis, a clonal expansion index was calculated for each public chain from normalized within-repertoire ranks of inferred template counts. In a later analysis, generation probabilities were computed with a VDJ recombination model fitted to out-of-frame rearrangements, and the resulting probabilities were checked against IGoR. In a later analysis, TCR-TCR, TCR-HLA and TCR-CMV co-occurrence was scored with hypergeometric tests, and a repertoire-size bias correction was applied to TCR pairs. To estimate false discovery rates, a later analysis permuted the HLA or CMV assignments 20 times. In a later analysis, co-occurring TCRs were grouped using DBSCAN, and TCRdist sequence similarity was added for clustering within HLA-allele-positive subsets. Repertoires with fewer than 30,000 or more than 120,000 public chains, plus five repertoires with anomalous nucleotide sharing, were excluded from co-occurrence clustering. Held by TCRdb, this immuneACCESS table contains in-frame sequences only and omits some clones. Under half of the omission traces to an unresolved V gene where checked; the cause of the rest is unknown. V, J and clone size derive from that table, while D and trimming were established from the DNA sequence. The sample table records approximately 100,000 clones; less than 80% of these occur just once. Over 3.5% of the sample is in the top ten clones.

The sequenced material came from PBMCs. This TCR came from a man between 40 and 49 years old in good health and CMV-seronegative. The chain was built from TRBV5-1 and TRBJ2-5; 9 bases in between match TRBD2. This receptor has the CDR3 CASSEGSGGLETQYF. The sequenced DNA is TGCGCCAGCAGCGAAGGTAGCGGGGGTTTGGAGACCCAGTACTTC. The variable domain in full, with residues beyond the CDR3 obtained from the reference TRBV5-1 and TRBJ2-5 genes, is KAGVTQTPRYLIKTRGQQVTLSCSPISGHRSVSWYQQTPGQGLQFLFEYFSETQRNKGNFPGRFSGRQFSNSRSEMNVSTLELGDSALYLCASSEGSGGLETQYFGPGTRLLVL.